This T cell receptor (beta chain) was found in a study of blood T cells in healthy people across ages. Study-wide findings and caveats: Long-lived donors had more naive CD4+ cells and higher diversity than aged donors. Age showed a roughly linear inverse relationship with TCR beta diversity per million T cells.

Together with a sample-barcoded 5' primer, a J-beta primer mix was included in a second PCR lasting about 7 to 11 cycles. TCRdb re-called the 5' RACE reads through MiXCR, storing one row per CDR3 protein. The sample comprises 1.4 million or so distinct CDR3 sequences, roughly two fifths of which are singletons, and just over 4% rests with the top ten. In its sample, this clonotype was seen a few times. Its antigen remains unknown. The CDR3 contains 16 residues. Germline lookup yields CDR1 LGHNA and CDR2 YSLEER. V shed 0 bases and J shed 2 bases, with 11 bases lying between them. The study isolated at least 6 million PBMCs from each sample.

Sequenced material: blood. The source of this sequence is a woman aged 18-35 years in good health. The rearrangement joins TRBV4-3 to TRBJ1-5, with D unresolved. CDR3 DNA sequence: TGCGCCAGCAGCCAAGATCTCCGTTTCGGCAATCAGCCCCAGCATTTT. This translates into CASSQDLRFGNQPQHF.